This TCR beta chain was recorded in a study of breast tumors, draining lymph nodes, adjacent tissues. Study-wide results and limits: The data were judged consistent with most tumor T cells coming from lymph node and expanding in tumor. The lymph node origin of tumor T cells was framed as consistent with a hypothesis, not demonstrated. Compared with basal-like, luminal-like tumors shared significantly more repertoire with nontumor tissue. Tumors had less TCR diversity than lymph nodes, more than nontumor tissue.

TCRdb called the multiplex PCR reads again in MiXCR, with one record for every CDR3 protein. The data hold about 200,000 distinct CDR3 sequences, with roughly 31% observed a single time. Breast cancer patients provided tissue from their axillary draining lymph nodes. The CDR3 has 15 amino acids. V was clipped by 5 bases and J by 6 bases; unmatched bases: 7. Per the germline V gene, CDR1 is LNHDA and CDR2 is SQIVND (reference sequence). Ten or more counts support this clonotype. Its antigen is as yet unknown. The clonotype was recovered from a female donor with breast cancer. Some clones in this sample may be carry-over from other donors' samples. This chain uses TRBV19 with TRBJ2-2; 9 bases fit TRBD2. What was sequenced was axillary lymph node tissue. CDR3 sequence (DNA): TGTGCCAGTAGTTCCGGGACTAGCAACGCCGGGGAGCTGTTTTTT. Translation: CASSSGTSNAGELFF.